These 10 T cell receptor beta chains were sequenced from one sample in a study of blood T cell repertoires in COVID-19. Some clones are missing from TCRdb's copy, which holds only in-frame ones; the method was immunoSEQ multiplex PCR. Among hundreds of thousands of clones, roughly 84% were seen once, and the ten largest hold 15% to 20%. Sample: peripheral blood. The source of these receptors is a woman of 80 years or more with active or convalescent COVID-19.

The chain is built from TRBV2 and TRBJ1-2; D is unclear. Germline V gene lookup returns CDR1 SNHLY and CDR2 FYNNEI. Trimming left V 1 base short and J 3 bases short, with 9 bases between. The CDR3 consists of 14 residues. The CDR3 coding sequence is TGTGCCAGCAGTGAAGGCACGAGCCACTATGGCTACACCTTC. This encodes CASSEGTSHYGYTF.

For this clone: The same CDR3 arises from other DNA sequences in this sample as well. The rearrangement uses TRBV5-1 and TRBJ2-3, with 12 nucleotides matching TRBD2. After removal of 0 bases from V and 6 bases from J, the junction contained 2 bases not matched to a gene. Germline V gives CDR1 SGHRS, CDR2 YFSETQ. CDR3 length: 15 residues. For the CDR3, the DNA is TGCGCCAGCAGCTTGGGTCTAGCGGGAGGGGATACGCAGTATTTT. It codes for CASSLGLAGGDTQYF. Based on the CDR3 plus reference TRBV5-1 and TRBJ2-3, the full variable domain is KAGVTQTPRYLIKTRGQQVTLSCSPISGHRSVSWYQQTPGQGLQFLFEYFSETQRNKGNFPGRFSGRQFSNSRSEMNVSTLELGDSALYLCASSLGLAGGDTQYFGPGTRLTVL.

The rearrangement uses TRBV11-3 and TRBJ1-2; D possibly corresponds to TRBD1 (5 bases). Germline loops: CDR1 SGHNT, CDR2 YENEEA. Trimming removed 5 bases at V and 4 bases at J, with 11 bases between. The CDR3 extends over 13 amino acids. The CDR3 nucleotides read TGTGCCAGCAGCCAAGGGGTCAGCTATGGCTACACCTTC. Its translation: CASSQGVSYGYTF. The full variable domain, in which reference TRBV11-3 and TRBJ1-2 provide the parts outside the CDR3, is EAGVVQSPRYKIIEKKQPVAFWCNPISGHNTLYWYLQNLGQGPELLIRYENEEAVDDSQLPKDRFSAERLKGVDSTLKIQPAELGDSAVYLCASSQGVSYGYTFGSGTRLTVV.

The gene calls are TRBV29-1 and TRBJ1-1; 10 bases fit TRBD1. With 6 bases clipped from V and 0 bases from J, the junction kept 19 bases outside the gene matches. CDR3 size: 19 residues. The germline V gene has CDR1 SQVTM and CDR2 ANQGSEA. In DNA, the CDR3 is TGCAGCGTCGCGAGGGCCCCCACGACAGGGGGCTTGATGAACACTGAAGCTTTCTTT. Its protein is CSVARAPTTGGLMNTEAFF.

The chain couples TRBV24-1 to TRBJ1-5; tentatively, D is TRBD1 (6 bases). The V end lost 3 bases, the J end lost 0 bases, and 14 bases lay between the germline ends. Germline CDR1 KGHDR, CDR2 SFDVKD. The CDR3 covers 17 residues. CDR3 coding DNA: TGTGCCACCAGTGATGTGGCAGGGGAATATAGCAATCAGCCCCAGCATTTT. Its translation: CATSDVAGEYSNQPQHF.

The genes are TRBV30 and TRBJ2-2; 12 bases map to TRBD1. Trimming cost V 0 bases and J 2 bases; bases outside gene matches: 7. Germline V CDR1 and CDR2: GTSNPN, SVGIG (reference sequence). The CDR3 totals 18 residues. CDR3 sequence reads: CAWSVGGDRGRNTGELFF. The CDR3 DNA sequence: TGTGCCTGGAGTGTTGGGGGGGACAGGGGGCGCAACACCGGGGAGCTGTTTTTT. The entire variable domain, with the rest obtained from reference TRBV30 and TRBJ2-2, is as follows: SQTIHQWPATLVQPVGSPLSLECTVEGTSNPNLYWYRQAAGRGLQLLFYSVGIGQISSEVPQNLSASRPQDRQFILSSKKLLLSDSGFYLCAWSVGGDRGRNTGELFFGEGSRLTVL.

The chain couples TRBV5-4 to TRBJ1-1; TRBD1 agrees at 7 bases. The CDR3 is 12 residues long. From germline, CDR1 is SGHNT and CDR2 YYREEE (reference sequence). V dropped 5 bases and J dropped 8; count of bases not matched to a gene: 6. CDR3 sequence reads: CASSKPGQEAFF. The CDR3 nucleotides read TGTGCCAGCAGTAAGCCGGGACAGGAAGCTTTCTTT.

V gene TRBV7-9 combines with J gene TRBJ2-7; no clear D. Germline V gene data show CDR1 as SEHNR and CDR2 as FQNEAQ (reference sequence). The CDR3 consists of 12 residues. V was pared by 5 bases and J by 7 bases, with 12 bases between. For the CDR3, the DNA is TGTGCCAGCAGCCCTGACTCTGGAGAGCAGTACTTC. This codes for CASSPDSGEQYF.

This clone has a single count. The gene calls are TRBV29-1 and TRBJ2-4; TRBD2 might be the D (6 bases). This CDR3 comprises 13 residues. V dropped 7 bases and J dropped 2 bases, with 12 bases sitting between them. Germline loops: CDR1 SQVTM, CDR2 ANQGSEA. In nucleotides, the CDR3 is TGCAGCGCTGGTGGGGGGACCAAAAACATTCAGTACTTC. Residues: CSAGGGTKNIQYF.

The chain links TRBV24-1 to TRBJ1-5; D uncertain. V lost 3 bases and J 4 bases, leaving 9 bases between the germline ends. Germline CDR1 KGHDR, CDR2 SFDVKD. The CDR3 has 14 amino acids. The chain's CDR3 is CATSDPTQNQPQHF. DNA for the CDR3: TGTGCCACCAGTGATCCCACACAGAATCAGCCCCAGCATTTT.